This T cell receptor (beta chain) was found in a study of shared clonotypes between healthy human individuals. At the level of the study: Every donor yielded three CD4 naive, three CD4 memory, two CD8 naive and one CD8 memory plate. Study-level findings and limits: Rarefaction exposed incomplete sorted-subset sequencing despite large depth. Sharing across four donors was highest in naive CD4 (roughly 5%) and lowest in memory CD8 (0.4%).

About this clone: Its target is not known.

Germline-derived CDR1 and CDR2 are WNHNN and SYGVQD (reference sequence). The CDR3 length is 13 residues. Trimming took off 2 bases at V and 8 bases at J, with 12 bases between the two ends. Data came from immunoSEQ multiplex PCR; TCRdb stores just in-frame clones and leaves some out. This sample carries about 2,500,000 clones, around 94% of them seen once, and the ten largest clones take around 0.15%. The clonotype comes from a man between 18 and 35 years old in good health. Sequenced: naive CD4+ T cells sorted from blood. Specified subset: CD45RA+ positively selected. The gene calls are TRBV10-1 and TRBJ1-2; D is undetermined. CDR3 nucleotide sequence: TGCGCCAGCAGTGAGACTGGAGGGCGAGGCTACACCTTC. Its translation is CASSETGGRGYTF.